The rows below give T cell receptor beta chains drawn from one sample of a study of blood T cell repertoires in COVID-19. Using immunoSEQ multiplex PCR, the repertoire was profiled, and TCRdb retains in-frame clones only, with some absent. The sample includes about 200,000 clones, more than 65% of them seen just once. Material: PBMCs or T cells enriched from blood (not recorded which). These receptors originate from a man aged 40-49 years who had recovered from COVID-19. Each CDR3 is given with its conserved first and last residue. D genes are given only for firm matches. Size tells how often a clone was seen (once, few, many) or the class of an expanded clone, and some rows leave it out.

>NA|TRBV28|TRBJ1-5|NA
CASSLVRAQPQHF
TGTGCCAGCAGTTTAGTCAGGGCTCAGCCCCAGCATTTT
>NA|TRBV6-5|TRBJ1-6|TRBD1
CASRPGQTPLHF
TGTGCCAGCAGGCCGGGACAGACGCCCCTCCACTTT
>NA|TRBV19|TRBJ1-2|NA
CATKDQGGPYGYTF
TGTGCCACCAAAGATCAAGGAGGACCCTATGGCTACACCTTC
>NA|TRBV2|TRBJ2-3|NA
CASKGGSTDTQYF
TGTGCCAGCAAGGGGGGGTCGACAGATACGCAGTATTTT
>NA|TRBV11-1|TRBJ2-2|NA
CASSLGRRAGELFF
TGTGCCAGCAGCTTAGGGCGCAGGGCCGGGGAGCTGTTTTTT
>NA|TRBV24-1|TRBJ2-1|NA
CATSAALGEQFF
TGTGCCACCAGCGCGGCTCTGGGTGAGCAGTTCTTC
>NA|TRBV28|TRBJ1-6|NA
CASIPPGGSSYNSPLHF
TGTGCCAGCATCCCCCCGGGGGGGAGCTCCTATAATTCACCCCTCCACTTT
>NA|TRBV5-6|TRBJ2-3|NA
CASSFPSSADTQYF
TGTGCCAGCAGCTTTCCTAGTAGTGCAGATACGCAGTATTTT
>NA|TRBV7-6|TRBJ1-2|NA
CASSLGWRDSRQDYGYTF
TGTGCCAGCAGCTTGGGGTGGAGAGACAGTCGCCAGGACTATGGCTACACCTTC
>NA|TRBV2|TRBJ2-3|TRBD2
CASSEHAGGQTDTQYF
TGTGCCAGCAGTGAACACGCGGGGGGGCAAACAGATACGCAGTATTTT
>NA|TRBV19|TRBJ2-5|TRBD1
CASSPWTGAETQYF
TGTGCCAGTAGTCCTTGGACAGGGGCAGAGACCCAGTACTTC
>NA|TRBV7-3|TRBJ1-1|NA
CASSQLGGSTEAFF
TGTGCCAGCAGCCAGTTAGGGGGAAGCACTGAAGCTTTCTTT
>few|TRBV19|TRBJ1-5|TRBD1
CASSITVQGGQPQHF
TGTGCCAGTAGTATAACCGTCCAGGGGGGTCAGCCCCAGCATTTT
>NA|TRBV14|TRBJ1-4|TRBD1
CASSQGGTVNEKLFF
TGTGCCAGCAGCCAAGGGGGGACAGTTAATGAAAAACTGTTTTTT
>NA|TRBV19|TRBJ1-2|NA
CASNRGGKSYGYTF
TGTGCCAGTAATAGGGGGGGCAAGAGCTATGGCTACACCTTC
>few|TRBV6-5|TRBJ1-5|NA
CASSRTRGEGWPQHF
TGTGCCAGCAGCCGCACCCGGGGGGAGGGATGGCCCCAGCATTTT
>NA|TRBV3-1/TRBV3-2|TRBJ1-2|NA
CASSQLRYGYTF
TGTGCCAGCAGCCAACTCAGATATGGCTACACCTTC
>NA|TRBV19|TRBJ2-3|NA
CASSIISADTQYF
TGTGCCAGTAGTATCATTAGCGCGGATACGCAGTATTTT
>NA|TRBV5-4|TRBJ2-2|TRBD2
CASTRTSGGANTGELFF
TGTGCCAGCACACGGACTAGCGGGGGGGCGAACACCGGGGAGCTGTTTTTT
>NA|TRBV10-1|TRBJ1-2|NA
CASSSGANYGYTF
TGCGCCAGCAGCTCAGGTGCTAACTATGGCTACACCTTC
>NA|TRBV7-9|TRBJ1-1|NA
CASSSYGGASSEAFF
TGTGCCAGCAGTTCTTACGGAGGGGCATCGTCTGAAGCTTTCTTT
>NA|TRBV19|TRBJ1-1|TRBD1
CASSLDRGSSEAFF
TGTGCCAGTAGTCTAGACAGGGGCAGTTCTGAAGCTTTCTTT
>NA|TRBV6-5|TRBJ2-7|NA
CASSRRRTFGEQYF
TGTGCCAGCAGTCGCCGGAGGACCTTTGGAGAGCAGTACTTC
>NA|TRBV4-3|TRBJ2-1|NA
CASSQTGAMQNEQFF
TGCGCCAGCAGCCAGACTGGAGCTATGCAGAATGAGCAGTTCTTC
>NA|TRBV18|TRBJ1-1|TRBD1
CASSRAKTGTGGIEAFF
TGTGCCAGCTCGCGTGCGAAAACCGGGACAGGGGGTATTGAAGCTTTCTTT
>NA|TRBV19|TRBJ1-1|TRBD1
CASSLGRGITEAFF
TGTGCCAGTAGTTTGGGCAGGGGGATCACTGAAGCTTTCTTT
>NA|TRBV28|TRBJ1-3|NA
CASSSYRVYTIYF
TGTGCCAGCAGTTCATACAGGGTGTACACCATATATTTT
>NA|TRBV11-3|TRBJ1-6|NA
CASSLDSSSPLHF
TGTGCCAGCAGCTTAGATTCTTCTTCACCCCTCCACTTT
>NA|TRBV2|TRBJ1-6|NA
CASSEDRGIGNSPLHF
TGTGCCAGCAGTGAAGATCGGGGGATCGGGAATTCACCCCTCCACTTT
>NA|TRBV28|TRBJ2-1|NA
CASSLRFDEQFF
TGTGCCAGCAGTTTGCGTTTCGATGAGCAGTTCTTC
>NA|TRBV29-1|TRBJ2-1|NA
CSVPGGMYNEQFF
TGCAGCGTTCCCGGGGGAATGTACAATGAGCAGTTCTTC
>once|TRBV10-3|TRBJ2-7|NA
CAISRPGTEQYF
TGTGCCATCAGTAGGCCGGGTACGGAGCAGTACTTC
>NA|TRBV6-5|TRBJ1-2|NA
CASRHTGSANYGYTF
TGTGCCAGCAGGCATACAGGGTCTGCTAACTATGGCTACACCTTC
>NA|TRBV7-8|TRBJ1-1|NA
CASRGGEYTEAFF
TGTGCCAGCAGAGGGGGGGAATACACTGAAGCTTTCTTT
>NA|TRBV7-8|TRBJ2-1|TRBD1
CASSLEGTGRNNEQFF
TGTGCCAGCAGCTTAGAGGGGACAGGGAGGAACAATGAGCAGTTCTTC